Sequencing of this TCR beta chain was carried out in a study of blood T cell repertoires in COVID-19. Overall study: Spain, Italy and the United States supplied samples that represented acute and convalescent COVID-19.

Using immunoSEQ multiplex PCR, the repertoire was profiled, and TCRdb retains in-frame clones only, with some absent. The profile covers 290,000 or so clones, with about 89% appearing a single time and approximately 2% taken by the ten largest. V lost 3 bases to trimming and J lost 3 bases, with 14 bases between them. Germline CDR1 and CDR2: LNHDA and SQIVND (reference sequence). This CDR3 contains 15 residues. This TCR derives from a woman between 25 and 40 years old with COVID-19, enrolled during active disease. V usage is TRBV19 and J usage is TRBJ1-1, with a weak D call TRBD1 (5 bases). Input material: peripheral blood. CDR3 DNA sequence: TGTGCCAGTAGTATCATAGGGGATTTGGACACTGAAGCTTTCTTT. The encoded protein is CASSIIGDLDTEAFF. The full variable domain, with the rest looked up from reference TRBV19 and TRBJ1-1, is DGGITQSPKYLFRKEGQNVTLSCEQNLNHDAMYWYRQDPGQGLRLIYYSQIVNDFQKGDIAEGYSVSREKKESFPLTVTSAQKNPTAFYLCASSIIGDLDTEAFFGQGTRLTVV.